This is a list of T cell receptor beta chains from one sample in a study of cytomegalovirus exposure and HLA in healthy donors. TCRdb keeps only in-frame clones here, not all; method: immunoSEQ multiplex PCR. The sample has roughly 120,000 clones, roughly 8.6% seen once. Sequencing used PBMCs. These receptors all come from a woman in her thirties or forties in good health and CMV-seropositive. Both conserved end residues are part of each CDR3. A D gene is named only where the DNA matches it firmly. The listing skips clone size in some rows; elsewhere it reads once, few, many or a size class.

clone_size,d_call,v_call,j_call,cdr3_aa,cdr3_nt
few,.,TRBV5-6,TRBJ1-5,CASSLLRQSDQPQHF,TGTGCCAGCAGCCTACTACGACAGTCCGATCAGCCCCAGCATTTT
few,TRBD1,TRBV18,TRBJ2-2,CASSLTGQGNTGELFF,TGTGCCAGCTCACTAACAGGACAGGGAAACACCGGGGAGCTGTTTTTT
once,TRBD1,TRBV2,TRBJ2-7,CASSVTRDSSYEQYF,TGTGCCAGCAGTGTCACCCGGGACAGTTCCTACGAGCAGTACTTC
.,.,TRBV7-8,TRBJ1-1,CASRTTRVYTEAFF,TGTGCCAGCAGAACTACCAGGGTGTACACTGAAGCTTTCTTT
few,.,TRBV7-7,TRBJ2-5,CASSMGVRTGETQYF,TGTGCCAGCAGCATGGGAGTGCGGACTGGAGAGACCCAGTACTTC
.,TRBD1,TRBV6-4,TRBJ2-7,CASSDSDRGEQYF,TGTGCCAGCAGTGACTCGGACAGGGGCGAGCAGTACTTC
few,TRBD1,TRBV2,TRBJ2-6,CASRTYRGRNPGANVLTF,TGTGCCAGCAGGACATACAGGGGGCGCAACCCTGGGGCCAACGTCCTGACTTTC
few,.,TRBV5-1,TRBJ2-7,CASSLVAGYEQYF,TGCGCCAGCAGCTTGGTGGCTGGCTACGAGCAGTACTTC
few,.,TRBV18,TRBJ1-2,CASSGQNPGGTPEGYYGYTF,TGTGCCAGCTCAGGGCAGAATCCCGGTGGGACTCCAGAAGGTTACTATGGCTACACCTTC
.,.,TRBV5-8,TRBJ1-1,CASSWVGGTEAFF,TGTGCCAGCAGCTGGGTGGGGGGAACTGAAGCTTTCTTT
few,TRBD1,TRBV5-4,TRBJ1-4,CASSTDRGTNEKLFF,TGTGCCAGCAGTACCGACAGGGGCACTAATGAAAAACTGTTTTTT
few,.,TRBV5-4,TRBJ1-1,CASSLGRNTEAFF,TGTGCCAGCAGCTTGGGCAGGAACACTGAAGCTTTCTTT
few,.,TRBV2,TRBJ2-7,CATKPVSYEQYF,TGTGCCACCAAACCCGTCAGCTACGAGCAGTACTTC
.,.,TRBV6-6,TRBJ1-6,CASGYEGEEGNSPLHF,TGTGCCAGCGGTTATGAGGGGGAAGAGGGTAATTCACCCCTCCACTTT
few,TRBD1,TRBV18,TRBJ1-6,CASSQQGPAPNSPLHF,TGTGCCAGCTCGCAACAGGGGCCCGCTCCAAACTCACCCCTCCACTTT
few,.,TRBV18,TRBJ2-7,CASSPLQGTYEQYF,TGTGCCAGCTCACCACTCCAGGGAACCTACGAGCAGTACTTC
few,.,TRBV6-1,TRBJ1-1,CASFKGDTTEAFF,TGTGCCAGCTTTAAGGGGGATACCACTGAAGCTTTCTTT
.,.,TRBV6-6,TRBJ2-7,CASSYGDTSYEQYF,TGTGCCAGCAGTTACGGGGACACTTCCTACGAGCAGTACTTC
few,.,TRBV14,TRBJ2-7,CASSHSSDAYEQYF,TGTGCCAGCAGCCATTCTAGCGACGCCTACGAGCAGTACTTC
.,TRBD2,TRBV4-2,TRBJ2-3,CASSQGGLAGGTDTQYF,TGTGCCAGCAGCCAAGGGGGACTAGCGGGGGGCACAGATACGCAGTATTTT
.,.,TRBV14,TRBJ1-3,CASSAATAGNTIYF,TGTGCCAGCAGCGCGGCGACAGCTGGAAACACCATATATTTT
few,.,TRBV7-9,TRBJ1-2,CASTPLGGVGYTF,TGTGCCAGCACCCCCCTAGGGGGGGTTGGCTACACCTTC
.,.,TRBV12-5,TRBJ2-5,CASGVLGGETQYF,TGTGCTAGTGGTGTACTCGGGGGAGAGACCCAGTACTTC
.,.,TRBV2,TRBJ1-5,CASNRGSYSNQPQHF,TGTGCCAGCAACCGGGGGTCCTATAGCAATCAGCCCCAGCATTTT
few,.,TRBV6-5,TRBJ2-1,CASSKAGAGYNEQFF,TGTGCCAGCAGCAAGGCAGGGGCGGGCTACAATGAGCAGTTCTTC
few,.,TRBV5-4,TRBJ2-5,CASSKAGLQETQYF,TGTGCCAGCAGCAAAGCTGGACTGCAAGAGACCCAGTACTTC
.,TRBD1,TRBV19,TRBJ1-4,CASSIPGVTGGDEKLFF,TGTGCCAGTAGTATCCCGGGAGTGACAGGGGGGGATGAAAAACTGTTTTTT
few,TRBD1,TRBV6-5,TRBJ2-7,CASSSPMTGVHEQYF,TGTGCCAGCAGTTCGCCGATGACAGGGGTCCACGAGCAGTACTTC
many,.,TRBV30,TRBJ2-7,CAWSAQVYEQYF,TGTGCCTGGAGTGCACAGGTCTACGAGCAGTACTTC
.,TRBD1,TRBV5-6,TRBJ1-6,CASSRGGPGLGSPLHF,TGTGCCAGCAGCCGAGGGGGCCCCGGGTTAGGCTCACCCCTCCACTTT
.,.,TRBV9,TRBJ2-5,CASSVVAGSETQYF,TGTGCCAGCAGCGTAGTGGCAGGGTCGGAGACCCAGTACTTC
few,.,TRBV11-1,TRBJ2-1,CASSFLGKQFF,TGTGCCAGCAGCTTCCTCGGGAAGCAGTTCTTC
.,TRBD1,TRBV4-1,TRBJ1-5,CASSQEGSQGLGQPQHF,TGCGCCAGCAGCCAAGAGGGGTCACAGGGGTTGGGGCAGCCCCAGCATTTT
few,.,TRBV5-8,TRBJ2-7,CASRRSSGLGYEQYF,TGTGCCAGCCGTCGGTCGTCAGGGTTGGGTTACGAGCAGTACTTC
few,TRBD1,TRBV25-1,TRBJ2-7,CASSEFGTGNSYEQYF,TGTGCCAGCAGTGAATTTGGGACAGGGAACTCCTACGAGCAGTACTTC
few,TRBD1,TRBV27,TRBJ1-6,CASSLSTGVSPLHF,TGTGCCAGCAGTTTATCGACAGGGGTTTCACCCCTCCACTTT
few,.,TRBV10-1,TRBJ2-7,CASSERAGEQYF,TGCGCCAGCAGTGAGAGAGCGGGCGAGCAGTACTTC
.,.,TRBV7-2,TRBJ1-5,CASSLGYGSGQPQHF,TGTGCCAGCAGCTTAGGTTATGGGAGTGGGCAGCCCCAGCATTTT
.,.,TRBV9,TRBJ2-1,CASSVDAGYWNEQFF,TGTGCCAGCAGCGTAGATGCAGGGTACTGGAATGAGCAGTTCTTC
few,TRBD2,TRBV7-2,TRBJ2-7,CASSLPPGGYEQYF,TGTGCCAGCAGCTTACCTCCGGGGGGCTACGAGCAGTACTTC
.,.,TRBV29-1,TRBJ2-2,CSVVERRNTGELFF,TGCAGCGTTGTTGAGCGTAGGAACACCGGGGAGCTGTTTTTT
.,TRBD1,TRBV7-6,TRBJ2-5,CASSTTGVTQETQYF,TGTGCCAGCAGCACAACAGGGGTCACTCAAGAGACCCAGTACTTC
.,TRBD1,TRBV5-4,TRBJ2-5,CASSLQGASETQYF,TGTGCCAGCAGCTTGCAGGGGGCATCAGAGACCCAGTACTTC
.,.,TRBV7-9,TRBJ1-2,CASSLVRSWYGYTF,TGTGCCAGCAGCTTAGTAAGAAGCTGGTATGGCTACACCTTC
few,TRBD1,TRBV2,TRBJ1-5,CASRDGQGGNQPQHF,TGTGCCAGCAGAGACGGACAGGGAGGCAATCAGCCCCAGCATTTT
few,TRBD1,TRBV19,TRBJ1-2,CASSPPTGSTANYGYTF,TGTGCCAGTAGTCCTCCGACAGGGTCGACGGCTAACTATGGCTACACCTTC
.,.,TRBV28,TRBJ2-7,CASSSTTSDEQYF,TGTGCCAGCAGTTCCACAACCAGCGACGAGCAGTACTTC
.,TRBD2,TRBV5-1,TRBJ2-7,CASSLGGGTYEQYF,TGCGCCAGCAGCCTCGGGGGGGGTACCTACGAGCAGTACTTC
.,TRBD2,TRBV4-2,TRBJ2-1,CASSLFGGVNNEQFF,TGTGCCAGCAGCCTATTCGGGGGGGTCAACAATGAGCAGTTCTTC
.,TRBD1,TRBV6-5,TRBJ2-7,CASSYLVGQGQDEQYF,TGTGCCAGCAGCTACCTAGTGGGACAGGGCCAGGACGAGCAGTACTTC
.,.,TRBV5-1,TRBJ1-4,CASSLALEGTNEKLFF,TGCGCCAGCAGCTTGGCCTTGGAGGGTACTAATGAAAAACTGTTTTTT
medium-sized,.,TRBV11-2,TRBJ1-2,CASSPLGNYGYTF,TGTGCCAGCAGCCCTCTTGGCAACTATGGCTACACCTTC
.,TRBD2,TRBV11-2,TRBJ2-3,CASSTGIAGGPADTQYF,TGTGCCAGCAGCACAGGCATAGCGGGGGGGCCGGCAGATACGCAGTATTTT